Sequencing of this T cell receptor beta chain was carried out in a study of neurological immune-mediated disorders. The study, taken as a whole, reports: No CDR3 amino acid sequences recurred among expanded clones across subjects, suggesting private repertoires in all groups.

5'RACE with 10-nucleotide random UMIs produced the cDNA. Each CDR3 protein is one row after TCRdb ran MiXCR on the 5' RACE reads. Here the sample spans 100,000 or so distinct CDR3 sequences, 3.5% to 4% being singletons. Germline V gives CDR1 KGHSH, CDR2 LQKENI. This CDR3 has 13 amino acids. The V gene lost 4 bases and the J gene lost 1 base, with 7 bases spanning the gap. Many counts were recorded for this clonotype. Its target is not known. The unsorted libraries were made from 2 million PBMCs kept at -80 C. The receptor's source is a woman aged 18-35 years with multiple sclerosis. The source material was PBMCs. The rearrangement joins TRBV18 to TRBJ1-1, with D perhaps TRBD1 (6 bases). CDR3 bases: TGTGCCAGCTCACGAGGGGGGAACACTGAAGCTTTCTTT. Amino acids: CASSRGGNTEAFF. The full variable domain, in which reference TRBV18 and TRBJ1-1 provide the parts outside the CDR3, is NAGVMQNPRHLVRRRGQEARLRCSPMKGHSHVYWYRQLPEEGLKFMVYLQKENIIDESGMPKERFSAEFPKEGPSILRIQQVVRGDSAAYFCASSRGGNTEAFFGQGTRLTVV.